Many counts were recorded for the clone carrying this T cell receptor (beta chain). The antigen is undetermined. This specimen belongs to a study of identical twins. TCRdb re-called the 5' RACE reads with MiXCR, one entry per CDR3 protein. Of 350,000 or so distinct CDR3 sequences listed, about 12% are singletons. Overall study results and limits: Within monozygotic twins, out-of-frame TCR alpha sharing was underestimated by the models. It was possible that invariant MAIT and iNKT cells partly confounded the zero-insertion analyses.

Germline-derived CDR1 and CDR2 are SGHRS and YFSETQ. The germline V and J ends were trimmed by 0 bases and 4 bases, with 10 bases remaining between them. There are 14 residues in the CDR3. The sample was also reused in another study, on yellow fever vaccine responses in identical twins.

The sample comprised CD8+ T cells sorted from blood. The receptor's source is a woman aged 18-30 years in good health. This chain joins TRBV5-1 and TRBJ1-1; D is undetermined. In DNA form, the CDR3 reads TGCGCCAGCAGCTTGGTGGAGGGTCTCACTGAAGCTTTCTTT. This gives the protein CASSLVEGLTEAFF.